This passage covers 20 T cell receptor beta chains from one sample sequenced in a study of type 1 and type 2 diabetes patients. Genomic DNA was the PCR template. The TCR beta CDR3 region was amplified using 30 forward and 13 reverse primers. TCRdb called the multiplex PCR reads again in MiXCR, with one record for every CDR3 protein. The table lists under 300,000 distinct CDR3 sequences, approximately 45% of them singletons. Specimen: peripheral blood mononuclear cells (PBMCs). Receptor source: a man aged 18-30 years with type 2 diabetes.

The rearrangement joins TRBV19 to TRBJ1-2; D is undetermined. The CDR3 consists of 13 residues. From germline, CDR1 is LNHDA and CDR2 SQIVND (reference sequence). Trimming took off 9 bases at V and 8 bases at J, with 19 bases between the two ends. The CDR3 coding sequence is TGTGCCAGCAGCCCGACGAGGGCCGTAGGCTACACCTTC. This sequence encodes CASSPTRAVGYTF.

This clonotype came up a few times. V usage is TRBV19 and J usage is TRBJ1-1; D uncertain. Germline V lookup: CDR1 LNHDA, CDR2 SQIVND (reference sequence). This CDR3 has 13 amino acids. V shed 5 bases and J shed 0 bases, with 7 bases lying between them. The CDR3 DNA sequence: TGTGCCAGTAGTCGGTTCATGAACACTGAAGCTTTCTTT. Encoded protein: CASSRFMNTEAFF.

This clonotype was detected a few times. CDR3 DNA sequence: TGTGCCAGCAGTTTGGGGGGCGGGGACACTGAAGCTTTCTTT. It is translated as CASSLGGGDTEAFF. The chain has TRBV28 and TRBJ1-1, with D possibly matching TRBD1 (6 bases). The CDR3 has 14 amino acids. Germline lookup yields CDR1 MDHEN and CDR2 SYDVKM. Trimming took 3 bases from V and 3 from J, leaving 11 bases between them. Full variable domain (remainder filled in from reference TRBV28 and TRBJ1-1): DVKVTQSSRYLVKRTGEKVFLECVQDMDHENMFWYRQDPGLGLRLIYFSYDVKMKEKGDIPEGYSVSREKKERFSLILESASTNQTSMYLCASSLGGGDTEAFFGQGTRLTVV.

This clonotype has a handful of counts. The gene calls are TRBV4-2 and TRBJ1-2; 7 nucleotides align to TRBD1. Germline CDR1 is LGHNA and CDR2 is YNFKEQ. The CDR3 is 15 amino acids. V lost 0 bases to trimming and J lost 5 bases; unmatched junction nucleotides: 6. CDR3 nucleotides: TGTGCCAGCAGCCAAGATTCACAGGGGAAGTATGGCTACACCTTC. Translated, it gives CASSQDSQGKYGYTF.

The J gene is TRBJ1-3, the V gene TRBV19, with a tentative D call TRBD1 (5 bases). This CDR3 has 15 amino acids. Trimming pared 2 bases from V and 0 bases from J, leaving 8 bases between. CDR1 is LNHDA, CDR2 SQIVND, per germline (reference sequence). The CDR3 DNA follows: TGTGCCAGTAGTATATTCGACAGCTCTGGAAACACCATATATTTT. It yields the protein CASSIFDSSGNTIYF.

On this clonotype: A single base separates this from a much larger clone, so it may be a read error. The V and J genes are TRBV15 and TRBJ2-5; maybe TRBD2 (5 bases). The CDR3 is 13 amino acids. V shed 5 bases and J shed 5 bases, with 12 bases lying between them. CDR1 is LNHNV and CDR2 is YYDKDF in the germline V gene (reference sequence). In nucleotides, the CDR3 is TGTGCCACCAGCGTGACACTAGGGGAGACCCAGTACTTC. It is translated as CATSVTLGETQYF.

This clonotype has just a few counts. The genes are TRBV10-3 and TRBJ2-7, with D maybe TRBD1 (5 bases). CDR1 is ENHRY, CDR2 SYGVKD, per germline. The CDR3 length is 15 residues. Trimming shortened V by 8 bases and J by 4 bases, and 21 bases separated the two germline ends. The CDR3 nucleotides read TGTGCCATCGGTCAAGGGGAAGGCCCCCCATACGAGCAGTACTTC. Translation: CAIGQGEGPPYEQYF.

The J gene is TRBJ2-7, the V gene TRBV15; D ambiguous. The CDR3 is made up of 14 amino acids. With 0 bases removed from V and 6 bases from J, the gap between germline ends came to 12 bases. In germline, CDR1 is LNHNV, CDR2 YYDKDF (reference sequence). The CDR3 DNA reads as TGTGCCACCAGCAGAGATCTGACCTACTCCGAGCAGTACTTC. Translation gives CATSRDLTYSEQYF.

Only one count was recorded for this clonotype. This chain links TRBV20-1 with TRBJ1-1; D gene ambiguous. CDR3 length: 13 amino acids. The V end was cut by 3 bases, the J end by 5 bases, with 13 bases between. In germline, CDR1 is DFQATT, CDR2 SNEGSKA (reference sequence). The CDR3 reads CSASGMAGTEAFF. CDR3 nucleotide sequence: TGCAGTGCTAGTGGGATGGCGGGGACTGAAGCTTTCTTT.

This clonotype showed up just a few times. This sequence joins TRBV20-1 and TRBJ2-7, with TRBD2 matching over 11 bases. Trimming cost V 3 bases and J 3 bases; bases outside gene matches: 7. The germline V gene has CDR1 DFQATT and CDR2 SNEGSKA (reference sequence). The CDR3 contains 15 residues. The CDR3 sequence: CSARGGTSGIYEQYF. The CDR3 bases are TGCAGTGCTAGGGGTGGGACTAGCGGTATCTACGAGCAGTACTTC.

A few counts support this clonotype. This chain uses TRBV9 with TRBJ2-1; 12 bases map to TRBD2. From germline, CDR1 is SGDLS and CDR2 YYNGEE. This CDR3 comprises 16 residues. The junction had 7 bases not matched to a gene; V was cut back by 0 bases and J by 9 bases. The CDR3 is CASSVARTSGMGEQFF. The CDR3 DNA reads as TGTGCCAGCAGCGTAGCTCGGACTAGCGGGATGGGTGAGCAGTTCTTC.

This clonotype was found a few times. This CDR3 is CASSLSGGRGDTQYF. CDR3 DNA sequence: TGTGCCAGCAGTCTGAGCGGGGGGCGCGGAGATACGCAGTATTTT. This chain connects TRBV12-3 or TRBV12-4 to TRBJ2-3, with 9 bases identical to TRBD2. Trimming removed 5 bases from V and 5 bases from J; junction bases left unmatched: 8. The CDR3 totals 15 residues.

The CDR3 nucleotides are TGTGCCAGCAGGCGACTAGCGGGTGAAGAGCAGTTCTTC. Its protein is CASRRLAGEEQFF. V is TRBV27 and J is TRBJ2-1, with 10 bases aligning to TRBD2. V lost 6 bases, J lost 10 bases, and 6 bases stayed unmatched. Germline CDR1 reads MNHEY; CDR2 reads SMNVEV (reference sequence). The CDR3 length is 13 residues.

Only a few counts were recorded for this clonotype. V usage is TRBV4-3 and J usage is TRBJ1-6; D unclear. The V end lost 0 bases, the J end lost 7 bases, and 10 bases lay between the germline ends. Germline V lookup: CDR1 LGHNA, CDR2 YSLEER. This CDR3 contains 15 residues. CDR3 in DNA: TGCGCCAGCAGCCAAGAACCGGATCACAATTCACCCCTCCACTTT. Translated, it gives CASSQEPDHNSPLHF.

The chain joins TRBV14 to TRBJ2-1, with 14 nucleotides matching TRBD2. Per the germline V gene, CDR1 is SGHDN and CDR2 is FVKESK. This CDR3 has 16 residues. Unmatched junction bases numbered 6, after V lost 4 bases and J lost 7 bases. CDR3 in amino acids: CASSLGTSGSRNEQFF. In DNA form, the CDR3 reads TGTGCCAGCAGCCTCGGGACTAGCGGGAGTCGTAATGAGCAGTTCTTC.

The CDR3 coding sequence is TGTGCCAGCGACTGGACAGCCGGAGCGGAAGCTTTCTTT. This codes for CASDWTAGAEAFF. The V gene is TRBV2, the J gene TRBJ1-1; possible D gene TRBD1, 6 bases. V was clipped by 8 bases and J by 8 bases, with 18 bases between them. The CDR3 totals 13 residues. Looked up from germline, CDR1 is SNHLY and CDR2 is FYNNEI.

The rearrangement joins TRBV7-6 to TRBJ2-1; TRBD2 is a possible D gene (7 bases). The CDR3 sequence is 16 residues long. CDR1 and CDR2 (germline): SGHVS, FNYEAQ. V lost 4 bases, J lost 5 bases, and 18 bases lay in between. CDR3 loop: CASSSGTLARDNEQFF. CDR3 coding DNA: TGTGCCAGCAGCTCCGGGACACTAGCGCGGGACAATGAGCAGTTCTTC.

The CDR3 reads CSARGGGDVLYEQYF. The CDR3, as DNA: TGCAGTGCTAGGGGGGGCGGGGACGTACTTTACGAGCAGTACTTC. This chain connects TRBV20-1 to TRBJ2-7; D could derive from TRBD1 or TRBD2 (6 bases each). The V end lost 3 bases, the J end lost 4 bases, and 19 bases lay between the germline ends. This CDR3 comprises 15 residues. Germline values: CDR1 DFQATT, CDR2 SNEGSKA (reference sequence).

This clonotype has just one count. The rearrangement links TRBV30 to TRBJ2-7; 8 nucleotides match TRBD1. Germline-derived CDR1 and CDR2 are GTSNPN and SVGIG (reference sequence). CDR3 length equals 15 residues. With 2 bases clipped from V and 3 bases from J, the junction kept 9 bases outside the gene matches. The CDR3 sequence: CAWSTGQGFNYEQYF. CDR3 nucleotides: TGTGCCTGGAGTACAGGACAGGGATTTAACTACGAGCAGTACTTC.

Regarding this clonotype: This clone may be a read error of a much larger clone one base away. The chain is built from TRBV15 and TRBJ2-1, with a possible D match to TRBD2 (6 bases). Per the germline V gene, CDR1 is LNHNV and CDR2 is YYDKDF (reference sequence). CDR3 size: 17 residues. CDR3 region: CTTSRDGASDHYNEQFF. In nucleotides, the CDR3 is TGTACCACCAGCAGAGATGGCGCTAGCGATCACTACAATGAGCAGTTCTTC.